The T cell receptor beta chain under discussion was sequenced for a study of blood T cell repertoires in COVID-19 (TCRdb year 2020). Study-level background: Samples covering the acute and convalescent phases of COVID-19 were provided by collaborators in the United States, Italy and Spain. The prospective study material was composed of cDNA or gDNA derived from T cells, B-cell-depleted T cells, or PBMCs. Deeply sampled blood TCRbeta repertoires from subjects exposed to, actively infected with, or recovered from COVID-19 were included in the dataset. The repertoires were released in a freely available public database meant as a resource for research on the immune response to SARS-CoV-2. The samples were drawn from the first 160 participants of the ongoing ImmuneRACE study and from under 1,500 subjects provided by 6 global collaborators. Sample metadata almost always included a de-identified subject ID, COVID-19 status, age in years and sex. HLA class I and class II types, where available, came from metadata supplied by the sample provider rather than from assay-based typing.

TCRbeta CDR3 regions were amplified from genomic DNA using the immunoSEQ Assay, a bias-controlled multiplex PCR. As for the original processing: Nucleated cell counts per sample were estimated from amplification of reference gene primers within the assay. To quantify the absolute abundance of each unique TCRbeta CDR3 rearrangement, sequence reads were collapsed and filtered. For each sample, productive Simpson clonality was calculated as the square root of Simpson's diversity index over productive rearrangements. TCRdb's version of the immuneACCESS table is confined to in-frame rearrangements and falls short of the full clone set. An unresolved V gene accounts for under half of the shortfall where checked; the remainder is of unknown origin. V and J calls plus clone size are reproduced from that table; the DNA served to infer D and trimming. The sample profile shows approximately 210,000 clones; more than 75% of them were found once. The top ten clonotypes cover roughly 4.5% of the sample.

Comment on this clone: No antigen is known for it. The record has no base qualities; no much larger clone is one base away.

Enrolling through a virtual design, the prospective study's participants ranged in age from about 18 to 89 years and lived across roughly 24 United States geographic areas. To assign participants to cohorts, the prospective study relied on clinical history that participants themselves reported in a screening survey and a study questionnaire. In the prospective study, mobile phlebotomists collected whole blood, serum and a nasopharyngeal or oropharyngeal swab from each participant. Participants in the prospective study had the option to provide additional blood draws and questionnaires over a roughly 2-month period. Before DNA extraction, blood samples from the prospective study were shipped at room temperature or frozen. What the work shows at the level of the full study, not this receptor alone: The quantity of clinical and demographic metadata differed by source and by participant and was supplied without curation.

The clonotype originates from a man aged 25 to 40 with acute COVID-19. The specimen was PBMCs or T cells enriched from blood (not recorded which).

The CDR3 in this case is CASSLGTVKSYGYTF. The DNA sequence is as follows: TGTGCCAGCAGCTTGGGGACAGTGAAAAGCTATGGCTACACCTTC. The V and J segments used are TRBV5-6 and TRBJ1-2; TRBD1 is a possible D gene, resting on 6 matching bases. The V and J ends are trimmed by 0 bases and 4 bases, leaving 13 bases between them. The germline V gene sets CDR1 to SGHDT and CDR2 to YYEEEE. Counted from cysteine to phenylalanine, this CDR3 has 15 amino acids. Kept here is only the CDR3 DNA, which spans 45 bases and is read in frame from base 1. The CDR3 plus the reference TRBV5-6 and TRBJ1-2 genes for the other parts give the full variable domain: DAGVTQSPTHLIKTRGQQVTLRCSPKSGHDTVSWYQQALGQGPQFIFQYYEEEERQRGNFPDRFSGHQFPNYSSELNVNALLLGDSALYLCASSLGTVKSYGYTFGSGTRLTVV.